Listed below are T cell receptor beta chains from one sample, sequenced in a study of control samples from healthy donors and cancer patients. Repertoires were generated with immunoSEQ multiplex PCR, while TCRdb's copy carries only in-frame clones and drops some. This sample yields 150,000 to 200,000 clones, of which roughly 92% are seen a single time; approximately 1.4% belongs to the top ten. The sample taken for sequencing was blood. All receptors come from a woman aged 18-35 years in good health. CDR3s include the opening cysteine and the closing phenylalanine or tryptophan. The D gene is left open where the match is weak. A clone size is listed for some rows: how often the clone was seen (once, few, many), or a class if it is expanded.

V gene: TRBV7-2; D gene: NA; CDR3 length: 13; J gene: TRBJ1-5; clone size: NA; CDR3 protein: CASSFRINQPQHF; CDR3 DNA: TGTGCCAGCAGCTTCAGGATAAATCAGCCCCAGCATTTT
V gene: TRBV27; D gene: NA; CDR3 length: 12; J gene: TRBJ1-5; clone size: NA; CDR3 protein: CARQGGNRPQHF; CDR3 DNA: TGTGCCAGACAGGGTGGCAATCGGCCCCAGCATTTT
V gene: TRBV19; D gene: NA; CDR3 length: 13; J gene: TRBJ2-1; clone size: NA; CDR3 protein: CASSDYPYNEQFF; CDR3 DNA: TGTGCCAGTAGTGACTATCCCTACAATGAGCAGTTCTTC
V gene: TRBV6-2/TRBV6-3; D gene: NA; CDR3 length: 15; J gene: TRBJ1-5; clone size: once; CDR3 protein: CASSYDRDSNQPQHF; CDR3 DNA: TGTGCCAGCAGTTACGACCGGGATAGCAATCAGCCCCAGCATTTT
V gene: TRBV4-2; D gene: NA; CDR3 length: 16; J gene: TRBJ2-5; clone size: NA; CDR3 protein: CASSQGVRGEGETQYF; CDR3 DNA: TGTGCCAGCAGCCAAGGTGTCAGGGGGGAAGGGGAGACCCAGTACTTC
V gene: TRBV5-4; D gene: NA; CDR3 length: 13; J gene: TRBJ1-3; clone size: once; CDR3 protein: CASSLDVGNTIYF; CDR3 DNA: TGTGCCAGCAGCTTAGACGTCGGAAACACCATATATTTT
V gene: TRBV6-5; D gene: TRBD1; CDR3 length: 15; J gene: TRBJ1-5; clone size: NA; CDR3 protein: CASSHDRGHGQPQHF; CDR3 DNA: TGTGCCAGCAGCCACGACAGGGGGCACGGTCAGCCCCAGCATTTT
V gene: TRBV6-1; D gene: NA; CDR3 length: 15; J gene: TRBJ1-5; clone size: once; CDR3 protein: CASSEGGLANQPQHF; CDR3 DNA: TGTGCCAGCAGTGAGGGGGGGCTCGCAAATCAGCCCCAGCATTTT
V gene: TRBV19; D gene: NA; CDR3 length: 17; J gene: TRBJ1-5; clone size: NA; CDR3 protein: CASHNWGAQDLNQPQHF; CDR3 DNA: TGTGCCAGTCATAATTGGGGGGCTCAGGACCTCAATCAGCCCCAGCATTTT
V gene: TRBV29-1; D gene: TRBD1; CDR3 length: 11; J gene: TRBJ1-2; clone size: NA; CDR3 protein: CSTKQGDGYTF; CDR3 DNA: TGCAGCACTAAACAGGGGGATGGCTACACCTTC
V gene: TRBV19; D gene: NA; CDR3 length: 15; J gene: TRBJ2-2; clone size: NA; CDR3 protein: CASSPSDRYTGELFF; CDR3 DNA: TGTGCCAGTAGTCCCTCGGACCGGTACACCGGGGAGCTGTTTTTT
V gene: TRBV28; D gene: NA; CDR3 length: 18; J gene: TRBJ1-2; clone size: NA; CDR3 protein: CASSSNPRARGAVYGYTF; CDR3 DNA: TGTGCCAGCAGTTCTAACCCCCGGGCGCGGGGGGCGGTCTATGGCTACACCTTC
V gene: TRBV5-6; D gene: NA; CDR3 length: 13; J gene: TRBJ2-1; clone size: NA; CDR3 protein: CASSFPSYNEQFF; CDR3 DNA: TGTGCCAGCAGCTTCCCCTCCTACAATGAGCAGTTCTTC
V gene: TRBV7-9; D gene: TRBD2; CDR3 length: 18; J gene: TRBJ2-5; clone size: NA; CDR3 protein: CASSTPLLAGLREETQYF; CDR3 DNA: TGTGCCAGCAGCACACCCCTACTAGCGGGGCTTCGGGAAGAGACCCAGTACTTC
V gene: TRBV18; D gene: TRBD1; CDR3 length: 15; J gene: TRBJ2-5; clone size: NA; CDR3 protein: CASSQGTADQETQYF; CDR3 DNA: TGTGCCAGCTCACAAGGGACAGCCGACCAAGAGACCCAGTACTTC
V gene: TRBV29-1; D gene: TRBD1; CDR3 length: 11; J gene: TRBJ2-7; clone size: NA; CDR3 protein: CSVGTAYEQYF; CDR3 DNA: TGCAGCGTCGGGACAGCCTACGAGCAGTACTTC
V gene: TRBV10-3; D gene: NA; CDR3 length: 13; J gene: TRBJ1-2; clone size: NA; CDR3 protein: CAIMRAGEYGYTF; CDR3 DNA: TGTGCCATCATGAGGGCAGGAGAGTATGGCTACACCTTC
V gene: TRBV9; D gene: NA; CDR3 length: 13; J gene: TRBJ1-1; clone size: NA; CDR3 protein: CASSPGGGGKAFF; CDR3 DNA: TGTGCCAGCAGCCCTGGAGGGGGAGGGAAAGCTTTCTTT
V gene: TRBV5-4; D gene: NA; CDR3 length: 13; J gene: TRBJ2-6; clone size: NA; CDR3 protein: CASSLAGANVLTF; CDR3 DNA: TGTGCCAGCAGCTTGGCCGGGGCCAACGTCCTGACTTTC
V gene: TRBV3-1/TRBV3-2; D gene: NA; CDR3 length: 15; J gene: TRBJ1-3; clone size: few; CDR3 protein: CASSQRGAAGNTIYF; CDR3 DNA: TGTGCCAGCAGCCAACGGGGGGCTGCTGGAAACACCATATATTTT
V gene: TRBV7-9; D gene: NA; CDR3 length: 16; J gene: TRBJ1-1; clone size: NA; CDR3 protein: CASSLMISASDTEAFF; CDR3 DNA: TGTGCCAGCAGCTTAATGATCAGTGCGTCAGACACTGAAGCTTTCTTT
V gene: TRBV6-5; D gene: TRBD1; CDR3 length: 14; J gene: TRBJ2-7; clone size: NA; CDR3 protein: CASGRTGPSIEQYF; CDR3 DNA: TGTGCCAGCGGCCGGACAGGGCCCTCCATCGAGCAGTACTTC
V gene: TRBV11-2; D gene: NA; CDR3 length: 14; J gene: TRBJ1-3; clone size: once; CDR3 protein: CASSRITGANTIYF; CDR3 DNA: TGTGCCAGCAGCAGGATCACAGGTGCCAACACCATATATTTT
V gene: TRBV5-4; D gene: NA; CDR3 length: 13; J gene: TRBJ1-2; clone size: once; CDR3 protein: CASSFDWDYGYTF; CDR3 DNA: TGTGCCAGCAGTTTCGATTGGGACTATGGCTACACCTTC
V gene: TRBV10-3; D gene: NA; CDR3 length: 13; J gene: TRBJ2-5; clone size: NA; CDR3 protein: CAISGGGAETQYF; CDR3 DNA: TGTGCCATCAGTGGAGGGGGGGCGGAGACCCAGTACTTC
V gene: TRBV2; D gene: NA; CDR3 length: 14; J gene: TRBJ1-2; clone size: NA; CDR3 protein: CASSELLGDYGYTF; CDR3 DNA: TGTGCCAGCAGTGAACTTTTGGGGGATTATGGCTACACCTTC
V gene: TRBV14; D gene: NA; CDR3 length: 13; J gene: TRBJ1-3; clone size: few; CDR3 protein: CASSQVFESTIYF; CDR3 DNA: TGTGCCAGCAGCCAAGTGTTTGAAAGCACCATATATTTT
V gene: TRBV7-2; D gene: NA; CDR3 length: 13; J gene: TRBJ2-3; clone size: once; CDR3 protein: CASSPGRLDTQYF; CDR3 DNA: TGTGCCAGCAGCCCGGGACGGTTAGATACGCAGTATTTT
V gene: TRBV2; D gene: NA; CDR3 length: 10; J gene: TRBJ2-7; clone size: NA; CDR3 protein: CASSGGEQYF; CDR3 DNA: TGTGCCAGCAGTGGGGGCGAGCAGTACTTC
V gene: TRBV28; D gene: NA; CDR3 length: 13; J gene: TRBJ2-7; clone size: NA; CDR3 protein: CASSLGGPYEQYF; CDR3 DNA: TGTGCCAGCAGCCTTGGGGGCCCCTACGAGCAGTACTTC
V gene: TRBV3-1/TRBV3-2; D gene: NA; CDR3 length: 19; J gene: TRBJ1-1; clone size: once; CDR3 protein: CASSQTAWRGHSMGTEAFF; CDR3 DNA: TGTGCCAGCAGCCAAACGGCCTGGCGGGGACACTCGATGGGTACTGAAGCTTTCTTT
V gene: TRBV11-1; D gene: NA; CDR3 length: 16; J gene: TRBJ1-1; clone size: once; CDR3 protein: CASSLEVGAGNTEAFF; CDR3 DNA: TGTGCCAGCAGCTTAGAGGTAGGGGCAGGGAACACTGAAGCTTTCTTT
V gene: TRBV5-5; D gene: NA; CDR3 length: 13; J gene: TRBJ1-2; clone size: NA; CDR3 protein: CASSPGANYGYTF; CDR3 DNA: TGTGCCAGCAGCCCAGGGGCTAACTATGGCTACACCTTC
V gene: TRBV5-4; D gene: NA; CDR3 length: 14; J gene: TRBJ1-6; clone size: once; CDR3 protein: CASSFEPNNSPLHF; CDR3 DNA: TGTGCCAGCAGCTTTGAACCAAATAATTCACCCCTCCACTTT